This T cell receptor beta chain stems from a study of CD8+ T cells in alopecia areata (dated by TCRdb to the late 2010s). Describing the broader study: The treated patients took part in an open-label pilot trial in which moderate-to-severe alopecia areata was treated with oral tofacitinib at 5 to 10 mg twice daily. Tofacitinib-treated patients had biopsies at baseline and at 4 and 24 weeks of treatment, with a later scalp biopsy in several patients. Disease severity in treated patients was measured with the SALT score, which quantifies the percentage of affected scalp surface area. Tofacitinib was administered for 6 to 18 months, and 6 months of follow-up off drug were then conducted to assess delayed response and recurrence. Human TCRbeta sequencing covered scalp tissue and sorted CD4+ and CD8+ peripheral blood T cells from patchy and totalis/universalis alopecia areata patients and healthy controls. RNA came from the PAXgene miRNA kit for fixed scalp, the miRNeasy kit for PBMCs, and the RNeasy kit for mouse skin. The study used high-throughput TCRbeta sequencing to examine T cell clonal expansion in alopecia areata, in both the C3H/HeJ mouse model and human patients. immunoSEQ multiplex PCR using 35 Vbeta forward primers and 13 Jbeta reverse primers was used to amplify TCRbeta CDR3 regions. Scalp clonality was compared across normal scalp (n=4), patchy alopecia areata scalp (n=8), and alopecia totalis/universalis scalp (n=8). What the work shows at the level of the full study, not this receptor alone: Many expanded lesional clones were found to persist in scalp and blood during tofacitinib treatment, and relapse after treatment cessation may be partly explained by this persistence. Unlike mouse skin, which is dominated by gammadelta T cells, normal human skin has resident alphabeta T cells that are also sequenced, and this complicates analysis of the scalp TCR repertoire. Shared TCR sequences between patients were less evident than in mice, which may be partly attributable to HLA diversity in the patient population. Scalp clonality and the number of expanded CD8+ clones among the top 100 scalp clones were significantly decreased by tofacitinib. Lesional scalp, especially in alopecia totalis/universalis, showed higher clonality and more expanded CD8+ clones than normal scalp, suggesting antigenic drive. Because the treated cohort was small and included a single nonresponder, larger studies are needed to assess links between baseline CD8+ expansion and response.

The sample's time point, from its label and the paper: less than 30 weeks on oral tofacitinib. The treatment or condition label of this sample denotes: oral pan-JAK inhibitor, 5-10 mg twice daily. Peripheral blood and lesional scalp punch biopsies were obtained from patients with alopecia areata. After PBMCs were isolated by density centrifugation and stained for CD3, CD4 and CD8, a FACSAria was used to sort CD4+ and CD8+ T cells. The library relied on the immunoSEQ multiplex PCR assay. For TCR sequencing, RNA was extracted from every sample and reverse transcribed into cDNA to serve as template. SuperScript III was used for first-strand cDNA synthesis, primed with a 2:1 mix of oligo-dT and random hexamers. A synthetic immune receptor repertoire was used to assess amplification bias, and residual bias was removed computationally. Per the original workflow: After raw reads were preprocessed to remove errors, the CDR3 was defined following IMGT conventions as running from the conserved cysteine to phenylalanine. Clonality was computed as 1 minus the Shannon entropy, with the entropy normalized by log2 of the number of productive unique TCRs. Whether each scalp clone was CD4 or CD8 was inferred by checking scalp TCRbeta sequences against the CD4 and CD8 repertoires from sorted blood. Imported from immuneACCESS, the table was reduced by TCRdb to in-frame sequences with V and J called. These copies leave out some clones; in studies compared against another copy, an unresolved V gene accounts for under half, and the cause of the remainder is not known. V and J calls and clone size come straight from that table; D and trimming were deduced from the DNA. Within this sample are approximately 160,000 clones, with about 60% of them counted one time only. More than 13% of the sample is held by the ten biggest clonotypes.

CDR1 SGHAT and CDR2 FQNNGV were looked up in the germline V gene. The CDR3 has 13 amino acids, counting the end cysteine and phenylalanine. The read is trimmed to its CDR3 DNA, 39 bases read in frame from base 1. At the junction V is shortened by 6 bases and J by 6 bases, with 14 bases in between. With regard to this clone: Its antigen is still unknown. No much larger clone exists at a distance of one base, and base qualities are not known.

This clonotype was obtained from a human donor with alopecia areata. The starting material was CD4+ T cells sorted from blood, obtained at week 24, from a patient treated with tofacitinib. The chain was built from TRBV11-2 and TRBJ1-2; matching of 6 bases hints at TRBD1 as the D gene. The DNA sequence follows: TGTGCCAGCAGTAGGGGGTTTGAGGATGGCTACACCTTC. This codes for CASSRGFEDGYTF.